Listed below are T cell receptor beta chains from one sample, sequenced in a study of technical replicates of blood from a handful of donors. Assay used: immunoSEQ multiplex PCR; TCRdb lists only in-frame clones, some missing. Among roughly 80,000 clones, approximately 90% were seen once, and the ten largest hold about 0.38%. Sequencing was performed on T cells isolated from PBMCs. The source is a human donor in good health. Each CDR3 is given without its conserved first and last residue.

CDR3 length	V gene	J gene	CDR3 protein
13	TRBV5-1	TRBJ1-4	ASSLRSRVNEKLF
11	TRBV27	TRBJ1-1	ASQGSTEGEAF
14	TRBV7-2	TRBJ2-5	ASSPLVGSSVETQY
14	TRBV7-2	TRBJ2-6	ASSLSSGIGANVLT
13	TRBV7-9	TRBJ2-3	ASRPGTGGADTQY
16	TRBV21-1	TRBJ1-5	ASSQREGQPYSNQPQH
13	TRBV29-1	TRBJ2-5	SVVHSPRRDETQY
9	TRBV18	TRBJ2-5	ASSPGETQY
11	TRBV30	TRBJ2-7	AAIGEGHYEQY
13	TRBV19	TRBJ1-3	ASRTGDYSGNTIY
12	TRBV13	TRBJ1-3	ASSDRTSGNTIY
13	TRBV18	TRBJ1-2	ASSPDGRESYGYT
13	TRBV28	TRBJ2-3	ASSFDGTSTDTQY
14	TRBV10-3	TRBJ1-3	AISEGNRGSGNTIY
11	TRBV14	TRBJ2-7	ASSFQGSYEQY
12	TRBV28	TRBJ1-4	ASSLEGNGEKLF
13	TRBV9	TRBJ2-3	ASSPFQGSTDTQY
14	TRBV4-1	TRBJ2-1	ASSQLLLERPGEQF
13	TRBV5-1	TRBJ2-5	ASSLRTGGRETQY
13	TRBV5-6	TRBJ2-1	ASSTGTVSYNEQF
13	TRBV7-8	TRBJ2-7	ASSLGLAGAYEQY
15	TRBV30	TRBJ1-4	AWSLRQGASTNEKLF
15	TRBV21-1	TRBJ2-1	ASSNRAGGSSYNEQF
12	TRBV28	TRBJ1-1	ASSFLTDNTEAF
9	TRBV30	TRBJ2-5	AWSVQETQY
12	TRBV15	TRBJ2-5	ATSRGEDGETQY
10	TRBV12-2	TRBJ2-3	ASTFSPDTQY
11	TRBV19	TRBJ1-1	ASSIQGTTEAF
12	TRBV4-2	TRBJ1-1	ASSPPGTTVEAF
18	TRBV12-5	TRBJ2-3	ASGLVLIAGTSGRTDTQY
11	TRBV29-1	TRBJ1-1	SVTAGGVTEAF
13	TRBV18	TRBJ2-5	ASSLRTGAQETQY
15	TRBV4-1	TRBJ2-7	ASSQEGQGPLPYEQY
16	TRBV28	TRBJ1-2	ASSPPGSLMQANYGYT
12	TRBV27	TRBJ2-4	ASRPRGWGNIQY
13	TRBV9	TRBJ2-5	ASSVLANPQETQY
14	TRBV6-5	TRBJ2-1	ASSYPTSGESNEQF
11	TRBV19	TRBJ1-5	ASSIDRDQPQH
12	TRBV28	TRBJ2-7	ASSRMEIQGRQY
13	TRBV2	TRBJ2-3	ASSLSGRVRDTQY
10	TRBV6-6	TRBJ1-1	ATFSGGYEAF
13	TRBV9	TRBJ2-1	ASSVAQGAFDEQF
12	TRBV18	TRBJ1-1	ASSQGQGNTEAF
16	TRBV29-1	TRBJ2-6	SAGPFGTGISGANVLT
12	TRBV6-5	TRBJ2-7	ASTEGTGGSEQY
13	TRBV7-2	TRBJ2-1	ASSLLGGEYNEQF
14	TRBV12-5	TRBJ2-1	ASGLVMSGSYNEQF
12	TRBV7-2	TRBJ2-7	ASSLRRSSYEQY
16	TRBV5-1	TRBJ2-2	ASSFSASGTTMAGELF